Listed below are T cell receptor beta chains from one sample, sequenced in a study of blood T cell repertoires in COVID-19. Assay: immunoSEQ multiplex PCR; the TCRdb copy retains only in-frame clones and omits some. The table has 110,000 to 150,000 clones, over 70% seen once. The sequenced sample consisted of peripheral blood. The source is a woman aged 55-69 years with acute or convalescent COVID-19. CDR3s include the opening cysteine and the closing phenylalanine or tryptophan. Each record gives: V gene, J gene, D gene, CDR3 length, clone size, CDR3 protein, CDR3 DNA. A D gene is named only where the DNA matches it firmly. A row's size may be missing; if present it is once, few, many or a size class.

v_call: TRBV27; j_call: TRBJ2-2; d_call: .; cdr3_length: 15; clone_size: few; cdr3_aa: CASNLLADHTGELFF; cdr3_nt: TGTGCCAGCAACCTCTTAGCGGACCACACCGGGGAGCTGTTTTTT
v_call: TRBV6-6; j_call: TRBJ2-2; d_call: .; cdr3_length: 12; clone_size: .; cdr3_aa: CASSLPTGELFF; cdr3_nt: TGTGCCAGCAGCCTCCCCACCGGGGAGCTGTTTTTT
v_call: TRBV20-1; j_call: TRBJ2-3; d_call: .; cdr3_length: 10; clone_size: few; cdr3_aa: CSAARGLQYF; cdr3_nt: TGCAGTGCTGCCCGCGGGTTGCAGTATTTT
v_call: TRBV4-2; j_call: TRBJ2-7; d_call: TRBD2; cdr3_length: 13; clone_size: .; cdr3_aa: CASSQVSAGGLYF; cdr3_nt: TGTGCCAGCAGCCAAGTTTCGGCGGGAGGGCTGTACTTC
v_call: TRBV2; j_call: TRBJ2-7; d_call: TRBD1; cdr3_length: 16; clone_size: .; cdr3_aa: CASSGVPGGRGYEQYF; cdr3_nt: TGTGCCAGCAGTGGGGTCCCAGGGGGCCGGGGCTACGAGCAGTACTTC
v_call: TRBV6-5; j_call: TRBJ1-1; d_call: .; cdr3_length: 13; clone_size: .; cdr3_aa: CASSYAEGTEAFF; cdr3_nt: TGTGCCAGCAGTTACGCTGAGGGCACTGAAGCTTTCTTT
v_call: TRBV6-5; j_call: TRBJ2-2; d_call: .; cdr3_length: 14; clone_size: .; cdr3_aa: CASSYSTRPGELFF; cdr3_nt: TGTGCCAGCAGTTACTCAACTCGCCCCGGGGAGCTGTTTTTT
v_call: TRBV5-1; j_call: TRBJ2-5; d_call: TRBD1; cdr3_length: 14; clone_size: .; cdr3_aa: CASSLAGRGETQYF; cdr3_nt: TGCGCCAGCAGCTTGGCCGGCAGGGGGGAGACCCAGTACTTC
v_call: TRBV3-1/TRBV3-2; j_call: TRBJ2-1; d_call: TRBD2; cdr3_length: 17; clone_size: .; cdr3_aa: CASSQVTSGSSYNEQFF; cdr3_nt: TGTGCCAGCAGCCAAGTTACTAGCGGCAGCTCCTACAATGAGCAGTTCTTC
v_call: TRBV3-1/TRBV3-2; j_call: TRBJ1-6; d_call: TRBD1; cdr3_length: 18; clone_size: .; cdr3_aa: CASSQERDSSSYNSPLHF; cdr3_nt: TGTGCCAGCAGCCAGGAAAGGGACAGTAGCTCCTATAATTCACCCCTCCACTTT
v_call: TRBV3-1/TRBV3-2; j_call: TRBJ2-2; d_call: .; cdr3_length: 15; clone_size: .; cdr3_aa: CASSQALKGDGELFF; cdr3_nt: TGTGCCAGCAGCCAAGCACTAAAGGGGGACGGGGAGCTGTTTTTT
v_call: TRBV5-1; j_call: TRBJ2-7; d_call: TRBD2; cdr3_length: 18; clone_size: .; cdr3_aa: CASSLTSGSPPSGGEQYF; cdr3_nt: TGCGCCAGCAGCTTGACTAGCGGGAGTCCCCCATCGGGTGGAGAGCAGTACTTC
v_call: TRBV2; j_call: TRBJ2-2; d_call: TRBD1; cdr3_length: 15; clone_size: few; cdr3_aa: CASSIGQGGTGELFF; cdr3_nt: TGTGCCAGCAGTATAGGACAGGGTGGAACCGGGGAGCTGTTTTTT